Listed below are T cell receptor beta chains from one sample, sequenced in a study of CD4+ T cells in melanoma. The repertoire was sequenced with immunoSEQ multiplex PCR; TCRdb's copy has only in-frame clones and lacks some. This table holds 9,300 or so clones, roughly 63% found once. The sequencing input was cells from a culture (not recorded whether cultured in vitro). The receptors were gathered from a human donor with melanoma. The CDR3 runs from the conserved cysteine through the conserved F or W. Each record gives: clone size, J gene, D gene, V gene, CDR3 protein, CDR3 DNA. D genes are given only for firm matches. Where a row states a size, it is once, few, many or the class of an expanded clone; other rows omit it.

clone_size: .
j_call: TRBJ1-6
d_call: .
v_call: TRBV6-5
cdr3_aa: CASSYRDLNSPLHF
cdr3_nt: TGTGCCAGCAGTTACCGGGACCTTAATTCACCCCTCCACTTT

clone_size: medium-sized
j_call: TRBJ1-4
d_call: TRBD1
v_call: TRBV2
cdr3_aa: CASTSTGMGKLFF
cdr3_nt: TGTGCCAGCACCTCGACAGGGATGGGGAAACTGTTTTTT

clone_size: once
j_call: TRBJ2-3
d_call: .
v_call: TRBV5-4
cdr3_aa: CATRGGSSTDTQYF
cdr3_nt: TGTGCCACCCGAGGCGGTTCTAGCACAGATACGCAGTATTTT

clone_size: .
j_call: TRBJ1-3
d_call: .
v_call: TRBV2
cdr3_aa: CASTRARSGNTIYF
cdr3_nt: TGTGCCAGCACAAGGGCCCGCTCTGGAAACACCATATATTTT

clone_size: few
j_call: TRBJ2-3
d_call: .
v_call: TRBV4-2
cdr3_aa: CASSQLTGTSTDTQYF
cdr3_nt: TGTGCCAGCAGCCAACTCACGGGTACTAGCACAGATACGCAGTATTTT

clone_size: .
j_call: TRBJ2-1
d_call: TRBD2
v_call: TRBV18
cdr3_aa: CASSPRGGPGYNEQFF
cdr3_nt: TGTGCCAGCTCACCCCGCGGGGGACCAGGCTACAATGAGCAGTTCTTC

clone_size: few
j_call: TRBJ2-7
d_call: .
v_call: TRBV10-3
cdr3_aa: CASAGVNYEQYF
cdr3_nt: TGTGCCAGCGCAGGGGTCAACTACGAGCAGTACTTC

clone_size: .
j_call: TRBJ1-3
d_call: TRBD1
v_call: TRBV5-1
cdr3_aa: CASSGIGQGDSGNTIYF
cdr3_nt: TGCGCCAGCAGCGGGATCGGACAGGGAGACTCTGGAAACACCATATATTTT

clone_size: .
j_call: TRBJ2-3
d_call: .
v_call: TRBV11-3
cdr3_aa: CASSLGQASTDTQYF
cdr3_nt: TGTGCCAGCAGCTTGGGCCAGGCCAGCACAGATACGCAGTATTTT

clone_size: few
j_call: TRBJ1-2
d_call: TRBD1
v_call: TRBV11-2
cdr3_aa: CASSPWTGRDGYTF
cdr3_nt: TGTGCCAGCAGCCCTTGGACAGGGCGAGATGGCTACACCTTC

clone_size: .
j_call: TRBJ1-4
d_call: .
v_call: TRBV6-1
cdr3_aa: CASSVQVTTNEKLFF
cdr3_nt: TGTGCCAGCAGTGTCCAGGTCACAACTAATGAAAAACTGTTTTTT

clone_size: .
j_call: TRBJ1-5
d_call: .
v_call: TRBV6-5
cdr3_aa: CASSPERRNQPQHF
cdr3_nt: TGTGCCAGCAGCCCGGAGAGGCGCAATCAGCCCCAGCATTTT

clone_size: .
j_call: TRBJ2-7
d_call: .
v_call: TRBV14
cdr3_aa: CASSPQGGGEQYF
cdr3_nt: TGTGCCAGCAGCCCCCAAGGAGGGGGTGAGCAGTACTTC

clone_size: .
j_call: TRBJ1-2
d_call: .
v_call: TRBV5-5
cdr3_aa: CASSLGQTLYGYTF
cdr3_nt: TGTGCCAGCAGCTTGGGGCAGACACTCTATGGCTACACCTTC

clone_size: few
j_call: TRBJ1-2
d_call: .
v_call: TRBV19
cdr3_aa: CASSPNTPGHYGYTF
cdr3_nt: TGTGCCAGTAGCCCGAACACCCCGGGGCACTATGGCTACACCTTC

clone_size: .
j_call: TRBJ1-1
d_call: .
v_call: TRBV18
cdr3_aa: CASSPGTGQEAFF
cdr3_nt: TGTGCCAGCTCACCGGGTACGGGGCAAGAAGCTTTCTTT

clone_size: .
j_call: TRBJ2-7
d_call: .
v_call: TRBV7-9
cdr3_aa: CASSLTGTRSYEQYF
cdr3_nt: TGTGCCAGCAGCTTGACCGGGACTCGCTCCTACGAGCAGTACTTC

clone_size: .
j_call: TRBJ2-1
d_call: .
v_call: TRBV7-9
cdr3_aa: CASSLGSVNEQFF
cdr3_nt: TGTGCCAGCAGCTTAGGGTCCGTGAATGAGCAGTTCTTC

clone_size: .
j_call: TRBJ2-5
d_call: TRBD2
v_call: TRBV30
cdr3_aa: CAWSYGLSGGEETQYF
cdr3_nt: TGTGCCTGGAGTTATGGTTTATCCGGGGGGGAAGAGACCCAGTACTTC

clone_size: .
j_call: TRBJ2-6
d_call: .
v_call: TRBV6-5
cdr3_aa: CASSRRDSGANVLTF
cdr3_nt: TGTGCCAGCAGTCGCAGAGACTCTGGGGCCAACGTCCTGACTTTC

clone_size: .
j_call: TRBJ1-1
d_call: TRBD1
v_call: TRBV18
cdr3_aa: CASSPTGTGATEAFF
cdr3_nt: TGTGCCAGCTCACCAACGGGGACAGGCGCCACTGAAGCTTTCTTT

clone_size: .
j_call: TRBJ2-6
d_call: .
v_call: TRBV5-1
cdr3_aa: CASSLAGRAGANVLTF
cdr3_nt: TGCGCCAGCAGCTTGGCCGGCAGGGCTGGGGCCAACGTCCTGACTTTC

clone_size: .
j_call: TRBJ1-6
d_call: .
v_call: TRBV7-6
cdr3_aa: CASSLSEGSPLHF
cdr3_nt: TGTGCCAGCAGCTTAAGTGAGGGCTCACCCCTCCACTTT

clone_size: .
j_call: TRBJ2-6
d_call: .
v_call: TRBV11-1
cdr3_aa: CASSPNRGGANVLTF
cdr3_nt: TGTGCCAGCAGCCCGAATCGGGGTGGGGCCAACGTCCTGACTTTC